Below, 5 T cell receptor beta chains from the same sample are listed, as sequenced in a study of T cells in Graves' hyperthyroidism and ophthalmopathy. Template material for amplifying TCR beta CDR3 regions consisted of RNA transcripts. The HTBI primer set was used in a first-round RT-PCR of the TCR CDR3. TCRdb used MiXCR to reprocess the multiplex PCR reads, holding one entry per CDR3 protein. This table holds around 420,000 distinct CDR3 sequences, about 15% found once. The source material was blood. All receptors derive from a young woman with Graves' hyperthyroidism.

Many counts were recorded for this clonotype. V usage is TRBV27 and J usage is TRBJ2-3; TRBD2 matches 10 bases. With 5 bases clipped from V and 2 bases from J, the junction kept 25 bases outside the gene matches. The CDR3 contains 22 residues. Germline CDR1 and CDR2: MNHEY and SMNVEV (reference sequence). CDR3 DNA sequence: TGTGCCAGCAGTCCCATCCCGAATCCGGGACTAGCGTCCGGGGGAATCACAGATACGCAGTATTTT. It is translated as CASSPIPNPGLASGGITDTQYF.

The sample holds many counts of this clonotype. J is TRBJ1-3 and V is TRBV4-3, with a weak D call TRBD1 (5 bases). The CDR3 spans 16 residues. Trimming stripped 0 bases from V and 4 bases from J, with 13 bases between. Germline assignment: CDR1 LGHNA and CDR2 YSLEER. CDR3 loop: CASSQDFGAGGNTIYF. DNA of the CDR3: TGCGCCAGCAGCCAAGATTTCGGGGCGGGCGGAAACACCATATATTTT.

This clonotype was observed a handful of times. CDR3 protein: CASSRGRTQNTGELFF. The CDR3 DNA reads TGTGCCAGTAGCAGGGGGCGGACACAAAACACCGGGGAGCTGTTTTTT. The chain uses TRBV19 and TRBJ2-2, with TRBD1 matching over 8 bases. Per germline, CDR1 LNHDA and CDR2 SQIVND (reference sequence). The V gene end was trimmed by 6 bases and the J gene end by 2 bases; junction bases not matched to a gene: 8. This CDR3 region has 16 residues.

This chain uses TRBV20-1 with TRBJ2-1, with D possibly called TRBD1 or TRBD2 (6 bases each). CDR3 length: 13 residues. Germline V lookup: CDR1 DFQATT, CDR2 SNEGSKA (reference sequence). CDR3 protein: CSRARGDYNEQFF. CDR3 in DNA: TGCAGCCGCGCGAGGGGGGATTACAATGAGCAGTTCTTC.

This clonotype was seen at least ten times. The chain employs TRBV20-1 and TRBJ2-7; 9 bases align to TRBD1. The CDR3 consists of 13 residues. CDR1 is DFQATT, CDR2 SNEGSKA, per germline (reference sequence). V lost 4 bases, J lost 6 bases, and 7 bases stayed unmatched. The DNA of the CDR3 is TGCAGTGCTACTTGGGACAGGGATATCGAGCAGTACTTC. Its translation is CSATWDRDIEQYF.